The clone carrying this T cell receptor beta chain was detected only a few times. Its target is not known. The sample comes from a study of T-cell memory formation after mild COVID-19. Study as a whole: TCR clusters showed largely donor specificity. Study findings and constraints: Pre-infection memory harbored some responding clones, suggesting cross-reactive memory joined. The study found balanced CD4/CD8 in clones contracting day 15 to 85 and a CD4+ lean in later expanders.

The TCR alpha and TCR beta cDNA libraries, bearing sample barcodes and UMIs, were generated by 5'RACE using constant-segment primers. Each CDR3 protein is one row after TCRdb ran MiXCR on the 5' RACE reads. In the table there are about 360,000 distinct CDR3 sequences, around an eighth of which are singletons. Germline CDR1 reads SGHAT; CDR2 reads FQNNGV. The ends were cut back, 5 bases at V and 2 bases at J, with 9 bases in the middle. CDR3 size: 14 residues. Material: PBMCs or a T cell subset sorted from them (not recorded which). This rearrangement joins TRBV11-2 to TRBJ1-4; D is perhaps TRBD1 (6 bases). The TCR comes from a man between 18 and 29 years old who had mild COVID-19 (a few samples of this study predate the infection). Cell type and time point are not known. This chain's CDR3 is CASSTGYTNEKLFF. CDR3 nucleotide sequence: TGTGCCAGCAGCACAGGGTATACTAATGAAAAACTGTTTTTT.